This TCR beta chain derives from a study of T cells in Graves' hyperthyroidism and ophthalmopathy. The J segment lost 3 bases and the V segment lost 0 bases, leaving 5 bases of the junction unmatched. The CDR3 consists of 15 residues. Per germline, CDR1 SGHRS and CDR2 YFSETQ. From RNA transcripts, TCR beta CDR3 regions were amplified. RT-PCR in the first round (using the HTBI primer set) targeted the TCR CDR3. TCRdb reprocessed the multiplex PCR reads via MiXCR and lists one record per CDR3 protein. The sample has roughly 720,000 distinct CDR3 sequences; around a sixth are singletons. J is TRBJ2-7 and V is TRBV5-1; 8 bases match TRBD1. This sequence was found in a man aged 50 or older with Graves' hyperthyroidism. Material: blood. Written as DNA, the CDR3 is TGCGCCAGCAGCTTGGCCACAGGGGGAATCTACGAGCAGTACTTC. This translates into CASSLATGGIYEQYF.